This TCR beta chain was found in a study of Ad26.COV2.S vaccination and SARS-CoV-2 variants. V was cut by 6 bases and J by 8 bases, with 8 bases left in between. CDR1 is SNHLY and CDR2 is FYNNEI in the germline V gene. This CDR3 region has 10 residues. Worth noting for this clone: Its antigen is currently unknown.

Only in-frame clones appear in the TCRdb table, and some are missing; sequencing was by immunoSEQ multiplex PCR. Altogether some 300,000 clones are present, around four fifths being singletons, with the ten largest covering roughly 2%. Study-wide findings and caveats: People given the vaccine had a wider spike-specific TCR breadth than placebo recipients did. Overall T cell responses may have been underestimated by the analyses of TCR breadth and depth.

Treatment in this sample: around 19 received Ad26.COV2.S at low or high dose, single or two shots; 5 received placebo; per-sample allocation not given. After the first vaccine or placebo injection, samples were drawn on day 63. The source is a person between 18 and 65 years old who received the Ad26.COV2.S COVID-19 vaccine or a placebo. The sequencing used peripheral blood, collected in a trial of Ad26.COV2.S vaccine versus placebo. The rearrangement links TRBV2 to TRBJ2-7; D tentatively reads TRBD1 or TRBD2 (5 bases each). CDR3 sequence: CASSSGQQYF. The DNA of the CDR3 is TGTGCCAGCAGCTCGGGGCAGCAGTACTTC.